This TCR beta chain came from a study of T cells in Graves' hyperthyroidism and ophthalmopathy. The study, taken as a whole, reports: The majority of expanded thyroid clonotypes above 0.001 also appeared in blood.

The V gene's germline CDR1 is SEHNR and CDR2 FQNEAQ (reference sequence). This CDR3 has 9 amino acids. V was trimmed by 11 bases and J by 14 bases, leaving 15 bases between them. In the case of this clonotype: The antigen is not known. A much larger clone is a single base away; this may be a read error.

The investigators amplified TCR beta CDR3 regions from RNA transcripts. HTBI primers were the set used in a first-round RT-PCR of the TCR CDR3. Via MiXCR, TCRdb re-called the multiplex PCR reads, giving one row per CDR3 protein. The data hold some 510,000 distinct CDR3 sequences, with about a fifth observed a single time. The sequence was collected from a man in his late teens or twenties with Graves' hyperthyroidism. The genes are TRBV7-9 and TRBJ1-2; D uncertain. The sequencing input was blood. Here the CDR3 reads CAADRARTF. The CDR3 nucleotides are TGTGCCGCGGATCGGGCTCGTACCTTC. Using reference TRBV7-9 and TRBJ1-2 for the parts outside the CDR3, the full variable domain is DTGVSQNPRHKITKRGQNVTFRCDPISEHNRLYWYRQTLGQGPEFLTYFQNEAQLEKSRLLSDRFSAERPKGSFSTLEIQRTEQGDSAMYLCAADRARTFGSGTRLTVV.